The subject of this entry is one T cell receptor beta chain. CDR3 length equals 16 residues. Germline CDR1 reads SGHRS; CDR2 reads YFSETQ. The germline V and J ends were trimmed by 4 bases and 6 bases, with 19 bases remaining between them. Repertoires were generated with immunoSEQ multiplex PCR, while TCRdb's copy carries only in-frame clones and drops some. Its table lists about 190,000 clones. The sample originates from a study of control samples from healthy donors and cancer patients. The sequenced material came from blood. The rearrangement joins TRBV5-1 to TRBJ1-4, with D uncertain. The clonotype comes from a woman aged 30 to 39 in good health. Here the CDR3 reads CASSNKTVLPYEKLFF. CDR3 DNA: TGCGCCAGCAGCAACAAGACGGTCCTACCCTATGAAAAACTGTTTTTT. The whole variable domain, filled in from reference TRBV5-1 and TRBJ1-4, reads KAGVTQTPRYLIKTRGQQVTLSCSPISGHRSVSWYQQTPGQGLQFLFEYFSETQRNKGNFPGRFSGRQFSNSRSEMNVSTLELGDSALYLCASSNKTVLPYEKLFFGSGTQLSVL.